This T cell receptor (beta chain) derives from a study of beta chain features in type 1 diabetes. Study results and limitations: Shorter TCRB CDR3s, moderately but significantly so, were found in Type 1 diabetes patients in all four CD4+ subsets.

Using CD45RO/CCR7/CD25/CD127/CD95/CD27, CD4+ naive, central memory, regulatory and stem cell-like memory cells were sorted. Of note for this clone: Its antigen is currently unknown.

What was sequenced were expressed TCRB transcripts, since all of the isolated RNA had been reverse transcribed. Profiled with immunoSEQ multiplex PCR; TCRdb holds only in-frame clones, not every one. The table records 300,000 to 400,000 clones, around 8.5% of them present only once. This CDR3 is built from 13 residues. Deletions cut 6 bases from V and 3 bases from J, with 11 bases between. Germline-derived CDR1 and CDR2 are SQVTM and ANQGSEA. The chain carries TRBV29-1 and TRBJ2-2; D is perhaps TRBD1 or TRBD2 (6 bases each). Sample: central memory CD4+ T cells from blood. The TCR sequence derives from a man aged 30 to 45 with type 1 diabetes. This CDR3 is CSVGGGYTGELFF. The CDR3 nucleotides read TGCAGCGTAGGAGGGGGGTACACCGGGGAGCTGTTTTTT.